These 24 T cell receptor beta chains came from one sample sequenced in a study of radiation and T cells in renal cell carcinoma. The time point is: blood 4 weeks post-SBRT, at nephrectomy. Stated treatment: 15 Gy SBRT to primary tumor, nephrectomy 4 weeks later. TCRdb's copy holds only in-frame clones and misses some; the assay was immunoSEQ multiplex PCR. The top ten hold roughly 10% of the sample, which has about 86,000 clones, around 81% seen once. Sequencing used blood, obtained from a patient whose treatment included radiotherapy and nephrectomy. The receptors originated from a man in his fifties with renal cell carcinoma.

DNA of the CDR3: TGTGCCACCAGCCTTAGAGGGGAAGGTCAGCCCCAGCATTTT. The encoded protein is CATSLRGEGQPQHF. This chain joins TRBV15 and TRBJ1-5; D might be TRBD1 (5 bases). The CDR3 covers 14 residues. Germline CDR1 LNHNV, CDR2 YYDKDF (reference sequence). Deletions cut 5 bases from V and 6 bases from J, with 14 bases between.

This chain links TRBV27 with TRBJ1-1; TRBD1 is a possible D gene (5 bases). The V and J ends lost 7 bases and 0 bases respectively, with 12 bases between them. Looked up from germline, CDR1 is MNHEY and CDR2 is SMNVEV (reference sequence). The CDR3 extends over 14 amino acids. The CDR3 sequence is CASKRTTMNTEAFF. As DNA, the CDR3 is TGTGCCAGCAAGCGGACAACCATGAACACTGAAGCTTTCTTT.

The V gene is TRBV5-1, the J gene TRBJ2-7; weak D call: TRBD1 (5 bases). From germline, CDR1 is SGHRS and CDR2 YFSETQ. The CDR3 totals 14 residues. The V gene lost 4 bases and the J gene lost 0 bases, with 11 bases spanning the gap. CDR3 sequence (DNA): TGCGCCAGCAGCGGAACAGGTTACTCCTACGAGCAGTACTTC. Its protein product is CASSGTGYSYEQYF.

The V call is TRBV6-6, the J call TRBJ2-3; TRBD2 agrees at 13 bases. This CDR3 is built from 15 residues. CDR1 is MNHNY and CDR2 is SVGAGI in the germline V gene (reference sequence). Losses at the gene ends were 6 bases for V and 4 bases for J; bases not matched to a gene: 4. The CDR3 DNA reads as TGTGCCAGCAGAACTAGCGGGGGGGCGTCAGATACGCAGTATTTT. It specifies CASRTSGGASDTQYF.

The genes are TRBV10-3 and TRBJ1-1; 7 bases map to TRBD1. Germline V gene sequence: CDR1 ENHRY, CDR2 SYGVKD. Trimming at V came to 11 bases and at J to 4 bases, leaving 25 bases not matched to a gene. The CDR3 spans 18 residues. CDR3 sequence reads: CAATGRQGLGFMGTEAFF. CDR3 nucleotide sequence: TGTGCCGCCACAGGGAGACAGGGATTGGGTTTCATGGGCACTGAAGCTTTCTTT.

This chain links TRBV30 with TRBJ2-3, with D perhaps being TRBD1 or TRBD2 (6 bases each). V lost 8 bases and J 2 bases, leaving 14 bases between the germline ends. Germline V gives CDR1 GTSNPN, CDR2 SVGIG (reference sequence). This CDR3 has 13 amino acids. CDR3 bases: TGTGCCCTGGAACGGGGGCCCACAGATACGCAGTATTTT. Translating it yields CALERGPTDTQYF.

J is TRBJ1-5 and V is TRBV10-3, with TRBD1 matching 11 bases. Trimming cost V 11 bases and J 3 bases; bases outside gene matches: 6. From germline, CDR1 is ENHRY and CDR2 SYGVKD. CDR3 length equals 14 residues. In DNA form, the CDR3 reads TGTGCCGTCGGGACAGGGGGAAACAATCAGCCCCAGCATTTT. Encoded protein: CAVGTGGNNQPQHF.

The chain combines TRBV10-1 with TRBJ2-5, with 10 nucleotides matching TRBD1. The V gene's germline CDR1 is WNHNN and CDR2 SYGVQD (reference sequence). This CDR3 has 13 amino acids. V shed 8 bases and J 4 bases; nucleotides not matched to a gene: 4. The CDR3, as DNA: TGCGCCAGCGCCCGGACAGGGGGAGAGACCCAGTACTTC. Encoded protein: CASARTGGETQYF.

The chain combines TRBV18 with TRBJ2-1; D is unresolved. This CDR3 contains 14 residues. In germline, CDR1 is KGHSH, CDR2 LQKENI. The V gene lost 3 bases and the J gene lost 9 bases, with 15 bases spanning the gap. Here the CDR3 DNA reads TGTGCCAGCTCACCGTCCTATGAAAACGGTGAGCAGTTCTTC. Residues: CASSPSYENGEQFF.

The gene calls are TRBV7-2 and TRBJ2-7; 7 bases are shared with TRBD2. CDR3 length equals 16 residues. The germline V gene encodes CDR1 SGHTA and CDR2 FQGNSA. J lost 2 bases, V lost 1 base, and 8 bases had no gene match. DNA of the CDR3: TGTGCCAGCAGCTTAGTGGGCGCGGGAGAGCCCTACGAGCAGTACTTC. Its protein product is CASSLVGAGEPYEQYF.

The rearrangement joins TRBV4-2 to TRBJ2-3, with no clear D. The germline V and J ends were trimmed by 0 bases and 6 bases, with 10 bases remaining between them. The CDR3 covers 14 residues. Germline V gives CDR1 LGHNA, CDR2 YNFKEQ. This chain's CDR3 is CASSQDRLRDTQYF. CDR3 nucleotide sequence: TGTGCCAGCAGCCAAGACCGCCTGAGGGATACGCAGTATTTT.

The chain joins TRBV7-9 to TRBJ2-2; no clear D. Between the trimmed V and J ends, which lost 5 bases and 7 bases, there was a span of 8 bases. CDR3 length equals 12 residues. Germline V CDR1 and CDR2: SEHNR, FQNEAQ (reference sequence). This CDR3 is CASSVTVGELFF. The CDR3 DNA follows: TGTGCCAGCAGCGTAACAGTCGGGGAGCTGTTTTTT.

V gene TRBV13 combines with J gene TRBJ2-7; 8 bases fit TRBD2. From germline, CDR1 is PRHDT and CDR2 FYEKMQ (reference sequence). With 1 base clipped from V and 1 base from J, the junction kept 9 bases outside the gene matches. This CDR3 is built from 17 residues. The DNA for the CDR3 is TGTGCCAGCAGCTTAGTCGATTCGGCGGGGGGTTCCTACGAGCAGTACTTC. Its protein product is CASSLVDSAGGSYEQYF.

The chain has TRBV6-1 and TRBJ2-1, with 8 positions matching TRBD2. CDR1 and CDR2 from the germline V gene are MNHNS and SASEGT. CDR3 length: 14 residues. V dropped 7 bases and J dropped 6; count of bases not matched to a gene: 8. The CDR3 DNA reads TGTGCCAGCATTGCGGGACTAGAACCCAATGAGCAGTTCTTC. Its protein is CASIAGLEPNEQFF.

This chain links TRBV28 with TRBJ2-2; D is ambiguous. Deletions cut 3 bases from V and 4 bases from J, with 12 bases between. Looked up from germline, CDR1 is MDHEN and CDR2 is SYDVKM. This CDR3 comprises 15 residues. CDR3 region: CASSFPSRATGELFF. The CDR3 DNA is TGTGCCAGCAGTTTCCCTTCCCGGGCCACCGGGGAGCTGTTTTTT.

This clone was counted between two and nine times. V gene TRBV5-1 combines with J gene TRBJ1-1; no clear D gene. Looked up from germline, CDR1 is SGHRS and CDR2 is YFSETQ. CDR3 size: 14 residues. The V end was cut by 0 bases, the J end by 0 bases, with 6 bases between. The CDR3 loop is CASSLVGLNTEAFF. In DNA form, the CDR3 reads TGCGCCAGCAGCTTGGTCGGATTGAACACTGAAGCTTTCTTT.

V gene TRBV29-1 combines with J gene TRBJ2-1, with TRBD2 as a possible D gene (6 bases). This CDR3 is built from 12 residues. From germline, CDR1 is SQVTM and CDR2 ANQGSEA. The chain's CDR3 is CTGGSGNNEQFF. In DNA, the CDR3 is TGCACCGGAGGTAGCGGCAACAATGAGCAGTTCTTC.

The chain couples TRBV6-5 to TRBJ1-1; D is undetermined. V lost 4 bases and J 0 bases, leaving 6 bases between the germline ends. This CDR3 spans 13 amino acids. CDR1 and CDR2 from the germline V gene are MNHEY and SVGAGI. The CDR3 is CASSWTLNTEAFF. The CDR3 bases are TGTGCCAGCAGTTGGACGTTGAACACTGAAGCTTTCTTT.

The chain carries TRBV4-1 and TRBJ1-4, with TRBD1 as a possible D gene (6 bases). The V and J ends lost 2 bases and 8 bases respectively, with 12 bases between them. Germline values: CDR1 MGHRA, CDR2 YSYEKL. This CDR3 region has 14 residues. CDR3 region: CASSQQGFEEKLFF. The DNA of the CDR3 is TGCGCCAGCAGCCAACAGGGGTTCGAAGAAAAACTGTTTTTT.

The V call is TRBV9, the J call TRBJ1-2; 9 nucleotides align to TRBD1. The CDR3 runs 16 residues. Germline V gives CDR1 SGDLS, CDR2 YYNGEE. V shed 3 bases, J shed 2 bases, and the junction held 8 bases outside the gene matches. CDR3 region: CASSASGQGKNYGYTF. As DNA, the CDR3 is TGTGCCAGCAGCGCCTCAGGACAGGGGAAAAACTATGGCTACACCTTC.

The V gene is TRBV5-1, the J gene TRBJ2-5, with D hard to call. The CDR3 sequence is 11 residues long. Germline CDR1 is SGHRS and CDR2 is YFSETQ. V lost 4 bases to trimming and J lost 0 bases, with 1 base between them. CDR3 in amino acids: CASSDQETQYF. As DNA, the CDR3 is TGCGCCAGCAGCGACCAAGAGACCCAGTACTTC.

CDR3 nucleotides: TGTGCCACACCGTGGGGAGGAGGCTACACCTTC. Residues: CATPWGGGYTF. V gene TRBV27 combines with J gene TRBJ1-2; D gene uncertain. This CDR3 has 11 residues. V lost 10 bases and J lost 8, with 14 bases in between. Per the germline V gene, CDR1 is MNHEY and CDR2 is SMNVEV (reference sequence).

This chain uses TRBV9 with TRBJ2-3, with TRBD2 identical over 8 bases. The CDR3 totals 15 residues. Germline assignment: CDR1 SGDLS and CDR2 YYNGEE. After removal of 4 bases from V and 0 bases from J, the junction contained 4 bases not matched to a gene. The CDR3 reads CASSYSGDSTDTQYF. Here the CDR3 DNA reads TGTGCCAGCAGCTATAGCGGGGATAGCACAGATACGCAGTATTTT. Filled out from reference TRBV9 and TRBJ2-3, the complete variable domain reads DSGVTQTPKHLITATGQRVTLRCSPRSGDLSVYWYQQSLDQGLQFLIQYYNGEERAKGNILERFSAQQFPDLHSELNLSSLELGDSALYFCASSYSGDSTDTQYFGPGTRLTVL.

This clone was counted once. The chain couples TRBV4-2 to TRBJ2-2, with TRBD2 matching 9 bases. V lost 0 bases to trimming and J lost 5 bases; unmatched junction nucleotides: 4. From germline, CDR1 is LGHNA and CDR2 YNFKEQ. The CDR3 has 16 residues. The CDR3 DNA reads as TGTGCCAGCAGCCAAGAGCGGGGGGGCAGGACCGGGGAGCTGTTTTTT. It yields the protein CASSQERGGRTGELFF.